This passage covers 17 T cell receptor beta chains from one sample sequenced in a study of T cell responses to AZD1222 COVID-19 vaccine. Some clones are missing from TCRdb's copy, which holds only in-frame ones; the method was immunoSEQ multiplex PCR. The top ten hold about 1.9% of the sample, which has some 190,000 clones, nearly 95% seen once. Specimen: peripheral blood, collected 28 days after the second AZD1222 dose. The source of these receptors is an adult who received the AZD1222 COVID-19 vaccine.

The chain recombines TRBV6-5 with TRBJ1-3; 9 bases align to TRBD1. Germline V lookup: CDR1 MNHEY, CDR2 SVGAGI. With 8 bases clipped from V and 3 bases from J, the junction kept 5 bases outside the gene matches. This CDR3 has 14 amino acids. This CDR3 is CASRDRVDGNTIYF. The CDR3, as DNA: TGTGCCAGCCGGGACAGGGTCGATGGAAACACCATATATTTT.

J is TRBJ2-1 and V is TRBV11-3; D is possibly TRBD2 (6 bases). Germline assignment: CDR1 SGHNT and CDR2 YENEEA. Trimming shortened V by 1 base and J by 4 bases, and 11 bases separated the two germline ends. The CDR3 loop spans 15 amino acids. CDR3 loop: CASSLGHGGYNEQFF. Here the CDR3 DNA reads TGTGCCAGCAGCTTAGGACATGGAGGGTACAATGAGCAGTTCTTC.

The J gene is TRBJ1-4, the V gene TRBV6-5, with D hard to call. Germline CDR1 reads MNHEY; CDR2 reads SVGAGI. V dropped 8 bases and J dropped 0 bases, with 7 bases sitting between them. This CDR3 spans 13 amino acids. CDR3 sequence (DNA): TGTGCCAGCTCGTCCCCAACTAATGAAAAACTGTTTTTT. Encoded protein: CASSSPTNEKLFF.

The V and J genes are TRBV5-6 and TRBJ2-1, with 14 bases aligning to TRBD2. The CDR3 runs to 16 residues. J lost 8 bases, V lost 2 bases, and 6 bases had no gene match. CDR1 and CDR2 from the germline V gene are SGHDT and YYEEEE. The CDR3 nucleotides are TGTGCCAGCAGCTTCCTGACTAGCGGGGGGGCCCATGAGCAGTTCTTC. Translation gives CASSFLTSGGAHEQFF.

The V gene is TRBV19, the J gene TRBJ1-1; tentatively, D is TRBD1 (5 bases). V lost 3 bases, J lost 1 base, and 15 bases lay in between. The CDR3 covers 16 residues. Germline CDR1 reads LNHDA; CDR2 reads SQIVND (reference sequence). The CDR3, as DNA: TGTGCCAGTAGTATTGGGGGGGTCCTCCCGAACACTGAAGCTTTCTTT. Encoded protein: CASSIGGVLPNTEAFF.

CDR3 nucleotides: TGTGCCAGCAGTTACACAGGAAACTATGGCTACACCTTC. Its translation: CASSYTGNYGYTF. The genes are TRBV6-5 and TRBJ1-2, with D perhaps matching TRBD1 (5 bases). The CDR3 has 13 residues. Deletions cut 2 bases from V and 2 bases from J, with 6 bases between. In germline, CDR1 is MNHEY, CDR2 SVGAGI.

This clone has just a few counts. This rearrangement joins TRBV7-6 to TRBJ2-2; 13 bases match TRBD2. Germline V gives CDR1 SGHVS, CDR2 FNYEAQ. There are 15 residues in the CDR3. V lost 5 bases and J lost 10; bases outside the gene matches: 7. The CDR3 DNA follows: TGTGCCAGCAGCCCGCGGACTAGCGGGAGCGAGGAGCTGTTTTTT. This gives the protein CASSPRTSGSEELFF.

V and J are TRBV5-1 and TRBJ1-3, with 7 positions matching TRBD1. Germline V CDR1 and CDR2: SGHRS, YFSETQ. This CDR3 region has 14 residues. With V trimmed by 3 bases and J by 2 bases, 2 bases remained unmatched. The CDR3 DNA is TGCGCCAGCAGCTCCACAGGGGCTGGAAACACCATATATTTT. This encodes CASSSTGAGNTIYF.

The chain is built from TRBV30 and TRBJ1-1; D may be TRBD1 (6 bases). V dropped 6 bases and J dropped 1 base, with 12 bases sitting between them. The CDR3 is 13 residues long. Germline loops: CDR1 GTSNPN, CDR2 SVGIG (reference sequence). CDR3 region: CACQAGANTEAFF. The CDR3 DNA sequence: TGTGCCTGCCAGGCAGGGGCGAACACTGAAGCTTTCTTT.

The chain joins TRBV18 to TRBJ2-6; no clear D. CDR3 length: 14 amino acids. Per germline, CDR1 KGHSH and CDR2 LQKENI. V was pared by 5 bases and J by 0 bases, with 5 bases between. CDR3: CASSSVSGANVLTF. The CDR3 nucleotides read TGTGCCAGCTCATCGGTCTCTGGGGCCAACGTCCTGACTTTC. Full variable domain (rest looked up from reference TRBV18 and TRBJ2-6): NAGVMQNPRHLVRRRGQEARLRCSPMKGHSHVYWYRQLPEEGLKFMVYLQKENIIDESGMPKERFSAEFPKEGPSILRIQQVVRGDSAAYFCASSSVSGANVLTFGAGSRLTVL.

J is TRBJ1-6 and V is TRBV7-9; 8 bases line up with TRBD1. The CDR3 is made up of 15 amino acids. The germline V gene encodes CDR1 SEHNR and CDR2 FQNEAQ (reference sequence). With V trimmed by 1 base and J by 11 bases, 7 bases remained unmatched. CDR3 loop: CASSLERQGAAPLHF. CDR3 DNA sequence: TGTGCCAGCAGCTTAGAAAGGCAGGGGGCTGCACCCCTCCACTTT.

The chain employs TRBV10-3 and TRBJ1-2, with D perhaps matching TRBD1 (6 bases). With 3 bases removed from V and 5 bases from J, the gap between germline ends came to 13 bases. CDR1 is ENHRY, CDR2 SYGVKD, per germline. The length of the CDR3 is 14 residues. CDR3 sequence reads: CAISEQGDSYGYTF. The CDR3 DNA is TGTGCCATCAGTGAACAGGGCGATTCTTATGGCTACACCTTC.

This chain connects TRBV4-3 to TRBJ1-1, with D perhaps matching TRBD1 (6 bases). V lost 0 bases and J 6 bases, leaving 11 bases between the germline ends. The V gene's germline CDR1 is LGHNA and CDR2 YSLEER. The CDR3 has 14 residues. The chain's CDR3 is CASSQDQGRAEAFF. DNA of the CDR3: TGCGCCAGCAGCCAAGATCAGGGGAGAGCTGAAGCTTTCTTT.

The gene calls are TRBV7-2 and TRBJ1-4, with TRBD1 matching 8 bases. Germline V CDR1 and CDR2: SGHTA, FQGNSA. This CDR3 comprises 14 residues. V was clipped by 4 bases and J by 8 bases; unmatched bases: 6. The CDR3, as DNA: TGTGCCAGCAGCTCTCAGGGGGCCAGGGAAAAACTGTTTTTT. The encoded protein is CASSSQGAREKLFF.

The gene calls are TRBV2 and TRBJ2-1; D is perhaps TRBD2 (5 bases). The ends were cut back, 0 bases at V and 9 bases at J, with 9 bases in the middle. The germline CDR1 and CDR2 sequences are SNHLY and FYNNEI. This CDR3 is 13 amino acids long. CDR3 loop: CASSEAERIEQFF. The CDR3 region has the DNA TGTGCCAGCAGTGAAGCGGAGCGGATTGAGCAGTTCTTC. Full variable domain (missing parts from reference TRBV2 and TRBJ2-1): EPEVTQTPSHQVTQMGQEVILRCVPISNHLYFYWYRQILGQKVEFLVSFYNNEISEKSEIFDDQFSVERPDGSNFTLKIRSTKLEDSAMYFCASSEAERIEQFFGPGTRLTVL.

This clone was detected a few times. CDR3 bases: TGTGCCAGCAGCTTAGATCGTGGGAGGGCGGGCGGCTACACCTTC. Protein product: CASSLDRGRAGGYTF. The chain joins TRBV7-2 to TRBJ1-2; D ambiguous. Germline values: CDR1 SGHTA, CDR2 FQGNSA. This CDR3 has 15 amino acids. V shed 1 base and J shed 8 bases, with 17 bases lying between them.

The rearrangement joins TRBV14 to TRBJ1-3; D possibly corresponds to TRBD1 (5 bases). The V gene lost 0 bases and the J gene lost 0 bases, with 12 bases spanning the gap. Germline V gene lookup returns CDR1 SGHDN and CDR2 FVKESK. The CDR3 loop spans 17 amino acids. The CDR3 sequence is CASSQDRWRGSGNTIYF. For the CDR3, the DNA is TGTGCCAGCAGCCAAGATAGATGGAGGGGCTCTGGAAACACCATATATTTT. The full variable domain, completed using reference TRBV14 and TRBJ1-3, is EAGVTQFPSHSVIEKGQTVTLRCDPISGHDNLYWYRRVMGKEIKFLLHFVKESKQDESGMPNNRFLAERTGGTYSTLKVQPAELEDSGVYFCASSQDRWRGSGNTIYFGEGSWLTVV.